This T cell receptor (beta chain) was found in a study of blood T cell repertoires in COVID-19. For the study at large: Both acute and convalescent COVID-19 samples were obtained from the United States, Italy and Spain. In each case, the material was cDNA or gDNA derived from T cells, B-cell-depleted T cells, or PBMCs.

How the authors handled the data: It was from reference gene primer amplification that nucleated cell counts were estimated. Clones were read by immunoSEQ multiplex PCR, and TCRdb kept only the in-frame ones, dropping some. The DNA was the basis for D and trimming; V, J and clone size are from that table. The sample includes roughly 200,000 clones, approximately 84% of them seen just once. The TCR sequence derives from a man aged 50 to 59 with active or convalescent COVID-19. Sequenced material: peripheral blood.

The CDR3 coding sequence is TGTGCCAGCTCATTAGGGAGGAGGGACACTGAAGCTTTCTTT. Its translation: CASSLGRRDTEAFF. This chain joins TRBV18 and TRBJ1-1; no reliable D call. CDR1 and CDR2 from the germline V gene are KGHSH and LQKENI. The V end lost 5 bases, the J end lost 3 bases, and 13 bases lay between the germline ends. This CDR3 region has 14 residues. The full variable domain, with the rest looked up from reference TRBV18 and TRBJ1-1, is NAGVMQNPRHLVRRRGQEARLRCSPMKGHSHVYWYRQLPEEGLKFMVYLQKENIIDESGMPKERFSAEFPKEGPSILRIQQVVRGDSAAYFCASSLGRRDTEAFFGQGTRLTVV.